These T cell receptor beta chains were read from a single sample in a study of STAT3 mutations in large granular lymphocyte leukemia. The assay was immunoSEQ multiplex PCR, and TCRdb's table has in-frame clones only and misses some. The sample carries 7,000 to 9,500 clones, about four fifths recorded once. The sequencing sample was made of peripheral blood mononuclear cells. The receptor set was obtained from a woman aged 40 to 50 with T-cell large granular lymphocyte leukemia. Some clones in this sample may be carry-over from other donors' samples. Both conserved end residues are trimmed from each CDR3. The order of the fields is V gene, CDR3 length, CDR3 protein.

v_gene: TRBV4-1; len: 12; CDR3aa: ASSLVGGKNIQY
v_gene: TRBV29-1; len: 10; CDR3aa: SVADRAYEQY
v_gene: TRBV30; len: 10; CDR3aa: ACSRGGGEQF
v_gene: TRBV7-5; len: 12; CDR3aa: ASSEGQMYNEQF
v_gene: TRBV5-6; len: 14; CDR3aa: ASSLDSGDRGYGYT
v_gene: TRBV30; len: 12; CDR3aa: AWSVPGSSYEQY
v_gene: TRBV5-4; len: 13; CDR3aa: ASSPWTGKSYGYT
v_gene: TRBV5-4; len: 9; CDR3aa: ASSWGETQY
v_gene: TRBV30; len: 13; CDR3aa: AWAAGTASNQPQH
v_gene: TRBV5-6; len: 12; CDR3aa: ASSWGRGPYEQY
v_gene: TRBV30; len: 10; CDR3aa: AWTSRGETQY
v_gene: TRBV5-1; len: 13; CDR3aa: ASSLGEDGHYGYT
v_gene: TRBV27; len: 10; CDR3aa: ASSLDGYEQY
v_gene: TRBV30; len: 11; CDR3aa: AWRSEGAQPQH
v_gene: TRBV4-2; len: 15; CDR3aa: ASSPGLAGVRVGEQY
v_gene: TRBV29-1; len: 12; CDR3aa: SVDIGTRTYEQY
v_gene: TRBV29-1; len: 9; CDR3aa: SVGGFYEQY